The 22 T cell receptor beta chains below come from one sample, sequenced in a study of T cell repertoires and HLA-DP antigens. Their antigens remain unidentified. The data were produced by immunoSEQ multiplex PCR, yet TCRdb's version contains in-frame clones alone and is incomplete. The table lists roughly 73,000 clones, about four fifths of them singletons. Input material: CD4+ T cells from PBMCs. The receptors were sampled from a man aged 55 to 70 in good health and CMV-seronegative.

The CDR3 DNA reads TGTGCCAGTAGTATAGATGGGCTCACTGAAGCTTTCTTT. It translates to CASSIDGLTEAFF. The V gene is TRBV19, the J gene TRBJ1-1; D is unresolved. Germline V gene lookup returns CDR1 LNHDA and CDR2 SQIVND (reference sequence). V was trimmed by 0 bases and J by 4 bases, leaving 6 bases between them. CDR3 size: 13 residues.

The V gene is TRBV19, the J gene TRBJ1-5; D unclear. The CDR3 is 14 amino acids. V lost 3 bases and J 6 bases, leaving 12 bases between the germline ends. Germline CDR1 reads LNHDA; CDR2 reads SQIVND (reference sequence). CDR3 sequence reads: CASSIGLGPQPQHF. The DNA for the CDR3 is TGTGCCAGTAGTATCGGGCTCGGGCCTCAGCCCCAGCATTTT.

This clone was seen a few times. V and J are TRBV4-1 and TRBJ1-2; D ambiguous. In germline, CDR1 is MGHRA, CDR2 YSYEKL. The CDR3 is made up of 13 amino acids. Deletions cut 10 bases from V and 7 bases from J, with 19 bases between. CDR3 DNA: TGCGCCACCGCCCCTGGGGTCTTTGGTGGCTACACCTTC. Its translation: CATAPGVFGGYTF.

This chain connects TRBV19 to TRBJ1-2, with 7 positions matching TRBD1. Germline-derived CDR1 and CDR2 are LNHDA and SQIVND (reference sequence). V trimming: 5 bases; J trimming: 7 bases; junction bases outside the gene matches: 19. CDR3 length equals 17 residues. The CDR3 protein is CASSSRGDTPSMGGYTF. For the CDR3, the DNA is TGTGCCAGTAGTTCCAGGGGGGACACTCCCTCTATGGGTGGCTACACCTTC.

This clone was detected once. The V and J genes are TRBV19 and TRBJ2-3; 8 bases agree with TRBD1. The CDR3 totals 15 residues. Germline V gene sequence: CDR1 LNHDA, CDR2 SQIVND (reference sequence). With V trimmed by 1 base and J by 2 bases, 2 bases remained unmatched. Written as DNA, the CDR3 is TGTGCCAGTAGTATAGGACAGGGGCCCACAGATACGCAGTATTTT. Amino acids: CASSIGQGPTDTQYF.

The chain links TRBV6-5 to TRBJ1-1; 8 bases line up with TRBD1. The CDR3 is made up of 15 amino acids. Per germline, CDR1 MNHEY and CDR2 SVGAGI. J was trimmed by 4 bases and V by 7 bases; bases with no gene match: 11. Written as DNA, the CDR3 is TGTGCCAGCACCAGACAGGGGCGGGGGGGCACTGAAGCTTTCTTT. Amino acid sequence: CASTRQGRGGTEAFF.

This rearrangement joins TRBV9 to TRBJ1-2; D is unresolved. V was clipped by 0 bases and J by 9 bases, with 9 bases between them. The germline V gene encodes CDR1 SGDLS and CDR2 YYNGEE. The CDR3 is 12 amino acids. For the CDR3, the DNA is TGTGCCAGCAGCGTAGCAGGTCAAAGCTACACCTTC. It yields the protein CASSVAGQSYTF.

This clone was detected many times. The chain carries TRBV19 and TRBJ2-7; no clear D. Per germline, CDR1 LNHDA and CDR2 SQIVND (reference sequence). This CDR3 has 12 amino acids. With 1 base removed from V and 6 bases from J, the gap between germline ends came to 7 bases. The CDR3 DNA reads TGTGCCAGTAGTATAGTCGGAGTCGAGCAGTACGTC. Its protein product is CASSIVGVEQYV.

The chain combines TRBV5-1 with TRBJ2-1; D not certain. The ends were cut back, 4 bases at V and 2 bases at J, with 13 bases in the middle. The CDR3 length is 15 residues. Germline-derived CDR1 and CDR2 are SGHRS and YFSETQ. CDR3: CASSRNTVTYNEQFF. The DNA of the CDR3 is TGCGCCAGCAGCCGGAATACAGTGACCTACAATGAGCAGTTCTTC.

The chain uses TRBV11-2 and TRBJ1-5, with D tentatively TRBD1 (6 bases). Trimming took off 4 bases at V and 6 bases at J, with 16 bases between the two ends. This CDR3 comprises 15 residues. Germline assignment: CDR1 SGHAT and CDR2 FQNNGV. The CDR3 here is CASSWEGGRGQPQHF. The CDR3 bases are TGTGCCAGCAGCTGGGAGGGGGGGCGAGGTCAGCCCCAGCATTTT. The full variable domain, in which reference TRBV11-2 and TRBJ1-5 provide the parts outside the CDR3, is EAGVAQSPRYKIIEKRQSVAFWCNPISGHATLYWYQQILGQGPKLLIQFQNNGVVDDSQLPKDRFSAERLKGVDSTLKIQPAKLEDSAVYLCASSWEGGRGQPQHFGDGTRLSIL.

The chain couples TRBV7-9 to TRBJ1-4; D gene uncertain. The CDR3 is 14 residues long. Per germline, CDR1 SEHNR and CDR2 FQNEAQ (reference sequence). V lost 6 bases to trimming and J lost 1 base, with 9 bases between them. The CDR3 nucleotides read TGTGCCAGCAGTTGGGTGGGAACTAATGAAAAACTGTTTTTT. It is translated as CASSWVGTNEKLFF. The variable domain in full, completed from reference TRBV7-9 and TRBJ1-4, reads DTGVSQNPRHKITKRGQNVTFRCDPISEHNRLYWYRQTLGQGPEFLTYFQNEAQLEKSRLLSDRFSAERPKGSFSTLEIQRTEQGDSAMYLCASSWVGTNEKLFFGSGTQLSVL.

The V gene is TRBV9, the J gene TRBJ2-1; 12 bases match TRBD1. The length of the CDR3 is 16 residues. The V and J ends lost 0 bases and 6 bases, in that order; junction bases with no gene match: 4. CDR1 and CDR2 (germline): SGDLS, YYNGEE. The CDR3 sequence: CASSVAGQGAVNEQFF. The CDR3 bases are TGTGCCAGCAGCGTAGCGGGACAGGGGGCGGTCAATGAGCAGTTCTTC.

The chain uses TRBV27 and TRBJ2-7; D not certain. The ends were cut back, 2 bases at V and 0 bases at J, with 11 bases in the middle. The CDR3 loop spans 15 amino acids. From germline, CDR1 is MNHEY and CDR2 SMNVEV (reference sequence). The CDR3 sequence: CASSLRVSNSYEQYF. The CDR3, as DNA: TGTGCCAGCAGTTTACGAGTGTCAAACTCCTACGAGCAGTACTTC.

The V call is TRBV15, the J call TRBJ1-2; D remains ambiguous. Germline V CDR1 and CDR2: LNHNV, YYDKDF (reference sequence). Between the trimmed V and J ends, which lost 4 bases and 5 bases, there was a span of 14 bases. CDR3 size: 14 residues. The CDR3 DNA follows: TGTGCCACCAGCAAGGAAATGGTTAGTTATGGCTACACCTTC. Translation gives CATSKEMVSYGYTF.

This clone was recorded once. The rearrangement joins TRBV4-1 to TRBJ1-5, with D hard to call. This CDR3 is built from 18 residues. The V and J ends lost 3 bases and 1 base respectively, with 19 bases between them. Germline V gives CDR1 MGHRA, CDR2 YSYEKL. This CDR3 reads CASSHGALQAFSNQPQHF. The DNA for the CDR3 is TGCGCCAGCAGCCACGGCGCGTTGCAGGCCTTCAGCAATCAGCCCCAGCATTTT.

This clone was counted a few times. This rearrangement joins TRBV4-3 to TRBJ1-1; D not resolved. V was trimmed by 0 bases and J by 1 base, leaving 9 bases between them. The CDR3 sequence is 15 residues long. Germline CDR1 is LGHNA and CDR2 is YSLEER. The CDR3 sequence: CASSQDRTANTEAFF. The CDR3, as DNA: TGCGCCAGCAGCCAAGATAGGACTGCGAACACTGAAGCTTTCTTT.

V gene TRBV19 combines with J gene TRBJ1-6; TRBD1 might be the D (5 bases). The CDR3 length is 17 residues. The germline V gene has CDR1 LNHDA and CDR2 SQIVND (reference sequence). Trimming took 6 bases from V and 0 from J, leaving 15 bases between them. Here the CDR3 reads CASSAGAKSSYNSPLHF. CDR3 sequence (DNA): TGTGCCAGTAGCGCCGGGGCGAAGAGCTCCTATAATTCACCCCTCCACTTT.

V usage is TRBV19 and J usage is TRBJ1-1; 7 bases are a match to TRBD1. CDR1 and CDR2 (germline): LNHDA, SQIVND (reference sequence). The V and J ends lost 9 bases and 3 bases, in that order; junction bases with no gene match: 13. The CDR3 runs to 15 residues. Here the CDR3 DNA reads TGTGCCAGCCACACCGGGGGGCAGGGGGACACTGAAGCTTTCTTT. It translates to CASHTGGQGDTEAFF.

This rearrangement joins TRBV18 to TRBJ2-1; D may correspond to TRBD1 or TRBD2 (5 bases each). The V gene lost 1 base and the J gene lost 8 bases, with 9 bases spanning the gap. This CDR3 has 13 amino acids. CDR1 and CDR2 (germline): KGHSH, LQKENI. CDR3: CASSPLGDDEQFF. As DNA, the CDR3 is TGTGCCAGCTCACCACTGGGGGACGATGAGCAGTTCTTC.

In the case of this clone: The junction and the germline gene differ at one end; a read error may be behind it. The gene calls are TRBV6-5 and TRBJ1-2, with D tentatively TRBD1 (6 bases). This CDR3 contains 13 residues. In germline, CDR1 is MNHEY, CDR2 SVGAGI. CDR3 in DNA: TGTGCCAGCAGGAGAGGGGGTAACTATAGCTACACCTTC. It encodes CASRRGGNYSYTF.

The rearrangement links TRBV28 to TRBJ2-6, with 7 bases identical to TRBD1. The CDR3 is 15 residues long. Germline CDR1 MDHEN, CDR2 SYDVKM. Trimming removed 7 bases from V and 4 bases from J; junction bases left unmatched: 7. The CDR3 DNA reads TGTGCCAGCATAAAGGGGGCCTCCGGGGCCAACGTCCTGACTTTC. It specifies CASIKGASGANVLTF. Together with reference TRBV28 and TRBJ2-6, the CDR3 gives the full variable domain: DVKVTQSSRYLVKRTGEKVFLECVQDMDHENMFWYRQDPGLGLRLIYFSYDVKMKEKGDIPEGYSVSREKKERFSLILESASTNQTSMYLCASIKGASGANVLTFGAGSRLTVL.

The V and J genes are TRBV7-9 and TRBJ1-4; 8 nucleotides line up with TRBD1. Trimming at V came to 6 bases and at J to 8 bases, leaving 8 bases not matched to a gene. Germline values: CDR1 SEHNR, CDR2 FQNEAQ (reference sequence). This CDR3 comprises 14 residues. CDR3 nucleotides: TGTGCCAGCAGTTCGGACAGGGAGGGGGAAAAACTGTTTTTT. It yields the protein CASSSDREGEKLFF.